This TCR beta chain emerged from a study of CD8 T cells in Susac syndrome. Comment on this clonotype: The antigen remains unidentified.

Random hexamers served to reverse transcribe about 0.45 to 1 ug RNA. MiXCR was run by TCRdb on the immunoSEQ multiplex PCR reads, yielding one entry per CDR3 protein. The top ten clones hold about 0.2% of a sample with 100,000 to 150,000 distinct CDR3 sequences, around 94% of them seen once. The TEMRA cells underwent FACS enrichment, while the CD8+ and CD4+ T cells underwent negative isolation. The germline CDR1 and CDR2 sequences are SQVTM and ANQGSEA. The CDR3 covers 14 residues. Trimming took 3 bases from V and 3 from J, leaving 11 bases between them. Points from the study as a whole: Across the total CD8+ repertoires, 15 to 20 Susac-specific public clones were detected, and across the CD8+ TEMRA repertoires, four to six such clones were detected.

The clonotype comes from a human donor with Susac syndrome. Sequencing was done on a sample of CD8+ T cells from PBMCs. The chain couples TRBV29-1 to TRBJ1-4, with D unclear. The CDR3 DNA reads as TGCAGCGTTGAGGCTGCCGGAGCTAATGAAAAACTGTTTTTT. Its protein is CSVEAAGANEKLFF.